The rows below give T cell receptor beta chains drawn from one sample of a study of cytomegalovirus exposure and HLA in healthy donors. Measured with immunoSEQ multiplex PCR; TCRdb has only the in-frame clones, and not every one. The data contain approximately 240,000 clones, around 89% of them singletons. Input material: PBMCs. These receptors were obtained from a woman aged 18 to 35 in good health and CMV-seronegative. Both conserved end residues are part of each CDR3. A D gene is named only where the DNA matches it firmly. Not all rows give a size; the values are once, few, many and, for expanded clones, a class.

>NA|TRBD1|TRBJ1-2|TRBV4-1
CASSHSPQGGYQGYTF
TGCGCCAGCAGCCATTCACCTCAGGGGGGATATCAGGGCTACACCTTC
>NA|NA|TRBJ2-1|TRBV5-1
CASSGGHLFF
TGCGCCAGCAGCGGCGGACATCTGTTCTTC
>NA|NA|TRBJ1-1|TRBV6-5
CASSSNSESEAFF
TGTGCCAGCAGTTCCAACTCCGAATCGGAAGCTTTCTTT
>NA|NA|TRBJ2-3|TRBV6-6
CASFGLARVDTQYF
TGTGCCAGCTTTGGGCTAGCCCGGGTGGATACGCAGTATTTT
>NA|TRBD1|TRBJ2-3|TRBV9
CASSWRTGADTQYF
TGTGCCAGCAGCTGGAGGACAGGGGCAGATACGCAGTATTTT
>NA|TRBD2|TRBJ2-2|TRBV29-1
CSVESGTGIGRAGELFF
TGCAGCGTTGAGAGCGGGACCGGGATCGGGCGGGCCGGGGAGCTGTTTTTT
>NA|TRBD1|TRBJ1-3|TRBV6-1
CASSEKDRVLISGNTIYF
TGTGCCAGCAGTGAAAAGGACAGGGTATTAATCTCTGGAAACACCATATATTTT
>NA|NA|TRBJ2-2|TRBV10-1
CASSQNRASNTGELFF
TGCGCCAGCAGCCAAAACAGGGCCTCGAACACCGGGGAGCTGTTTTTT
>NA|NA|TRBJ2-3|TRBV2
CASKSITPRTDTQYF
TGTGCCAGCAAGAGTATCACCCCTCGCACAGATACGCAGTATTTT
>NA|NA|TRBJ1-5|TRBV7-2
CASSLVATPINQPQHF
TGTGCCAGCAGCTTAGTCGCTACCCCCATTAATCAGCCCCAGCATTTT
>NA|TRBD1|TRBJ1-2|TRBV4-2
CASSLKDRDEGLSYTF
TGTGCCAGCAGCCTCAAGGACAGGGACGAAGGGTTGAGCTACACCTTC
>NA|NA|TRBJ2-7|TRBV5-1
CASSLVGQGTYEQYF
TGCGCCAGCAGCTTGGTCGGCCAGGGAACCTACGAGCAGTACTTC
>NA|TRBD1|TRBJ1-2|TRBV7-9
CASSLEGADPNYGYTF
TGTGCCAGCAGCTTAGAGGGGGCAGATCCGAACTATGGCTACACCTTC
>NA|TRBD1|TRBJ2-7|TRBV5-1
CASSPGTGISYEQYF
TGCGCCAGCAGCCCCGGGACAGGCATCTCCTACGAGCAGTACTTC
>NA|NA|TRBJ1-2|TRBV27
CASSLQGSYGYTF
TGTGCCAGCAGTTTACAGGGGAGCTATGGCTACACCTTC
>once|NA|TRBJ2-5|TRBV6-5
CASTPSPVETQYF
TGTGCCAGCACCCCTTCCCCGGTGGAGACCCAGTACTTC
>NA|NA|TRBJ1-5|TRBV7-9
CASSLTLANQPQHF
TGTGCCAGCAGCTTAACGCTAGCAAATCAGCCCCAGCATTTT
>NA|TRBD2|TRBJ2-1|TRBV20-1
CSATEGGTQFF
TGCAGTGCTACCGAGGGAGGGACTCAGTTCTTC
>NA|TRBD2|TRBJ2-1|TRBV30
CAWNPFASGNYNEQFF
TGTGCCTGGAATCCGTTTGCTAGCGGGAACTACAATGAGCAGTTCTTC
>NA|NA|TRBJ1-4|TRBV4-2
CASSQVSGFNEKLFF
TGTGCCAGCAGCCAAGTGTCAGGATTTAATGAAAAACTGTTTTTT
>NA|NA|TRBJ2-1|TRBV6-5
CASSPGLGSYNEQFF
TGTGCCAGCAGTCCAGGGCTCGGATCCTACAATGAGCAGTTCTTC
>NA|TRBD1|TRBJ2-7|TRBV5-6
CASSTGTGYDEQYF
TGTGCCAGCAGTACCGGGACAGGGTACGACGAGCAGTACTTC
>NA|TRBD1|TRBJ1-6|TRBV11-3
CASSPTRTGGGSPLHF
TGTGCCAGCAGCCCAACCCGAACAGGGGGCGGTTCACCCCTCCACTTT
>NA|TRBD2|TRBJ2-4|TRBV10-2
CASSESGGLAGIQYF
TGCGCCAGCAGTGAGTCGGGGGGCCTAGCGGGCATTCAGTACTTC
>NA|TRBD1|TRBJ1-5|TRBV7-9
CASSWGPGTVLNQPQHF
TGTGCCAGCAGCTGGGGCCCTGGGACAGTCCTCAATCAGCCCCAGCATTTT
>NA|NA|TRBJ2-3|TRBV7-3
CASSLIGGSTDTQYF
TGTGCCAGCAGCTTAATAGGCGGGAGCACAGATACGCAGTATTTT
>NA|TRBD1|TRBJ2-7|TRBV5-6
CASSFGTGFHEQYF
TGTGCCAGCAGCTTCGGGACAGGGTTCCACGAGCAGTACTTC
>NA|NA|TRBJ2-5|TRBV7-2
CASMQGLQETQYF
TGTGCCAGCATGCAGGGTCTCCAAGAGACCCAGTACTTC
>NA|NA|TRBJ1-2|TRBV29-1
CSVDNGAGASMRF
TGCAGCGTTGATAATGGGGCAGGGGCCTCTATGCGTTTC
>few|NA|TRBJ1-1|TRBV5-4
CASSLGRGTEAFF
TGTGCCAGCAGCTTGGGGAGGGGTACTGAAGCTTTCTTT
>NA|TRBD1|TRBJ1-6|TRBV11-2
CASSKRTGPPSSPLHF
TGTGCCAGCAGCAAACGGACAGGACCTCCTAGTTCACCCCTCCACTTT
>NA|NA|TRBJ1-6|TRBV6-1
CASSENVGTQTPLHF
TGTGCCAGCAGTGAAAACGTTGGGACTCAAACACCCCTCCACTTT
>NA|NA|TRBJ1-5|TRBV7-2
CASSFSGASQPQHF
TGTGCCAGCAGCTTCTCAGGGGCCTCCCAGCCCCAGCATTTT
>NA|NA|TRBJ1-1|TRBV6-5
CAISPDIHEAFF
TGTGCCATCAGTCCGGACATACATGAAGCTTTCTTT
>NA|TRBD2|TRBJ2-3|TRBV7-2
CASKSQRGGADTQYF
TGTGCCAGCAAAAGTCAGCGGGGGGGCGCAGATACGCAGTATTTT
>NA|TRBD1|TRBJ1-1|TRBV13
CASNWGGTGSTEAFF
TGTGCCAGCAATTGGGGTGGGACAGGTTCCACTGAAGCTTTCTTT
>NA|NA|TRBJ1-5|TRBV15
CATSRDMGGGQPQHF
TGTGCCACCAGCAGAGATATGGGGGGGGGCCAGCCCCAGCATTTT
>NA|NA|TRBJ1-1|TRBV5-5
CASSPGQPPMNTEAFF
TGTGCCAGCAGCCCAGGACAGCCACCTATGAACACTGAAGCTTTCTTT
>NA|TRBD2|TRBJ2-1|TRBV5-4
CASRLTSGRAGEQFF
TGTGCCAGCAGGCTAACTAGCGGGAGGGCAGGTGAGCAGTTCTTC
>NA|TRBD1|TRBJ1-1|TRBV28
CASRPQDRDIRAFF
TGTGCCAGCAGACCCCAGGACAGGGACATCCGAGCTTTCTTT
>NA|TRBD1|TRBJ2-5|TRBV4-1
CASSQTGTVQETQYF
TGCGCCAGCAGCCAAACCGGGACAGTCCAAGAGACCCAGTACTTC
>NA|TRBD2|TRBJ2-1|TRBV15
CATSPQGLAYSYNEQFF
TGTGCCACCAGCCCCCAGGGACTAGCGTACTCCTACAATGAGCAGTTCTTC
>NA|TRBD1|TRBJ2-7|TRBV10-3
CAISTGTDYEQYF
TGTGCCATCAGCACCGGGACAGACTACGAGCAGTACTTC
>NA|NA|TRBJ1-3|TRBV7-9
CASPTETGNTIYF
TGTGCCAGCCCGACAGAAACTGGAAACACCATATATTTT
>NA|NA|TRBJ2-2|TRBV7-6
CASRETPGVGELFF
TGTGCCAGCAGGGAGACCCCCGGGGTCGGGGAGCTGTTTTTT
>NA|TRBD2|TRBJ2-3|TRBV7-2
CASSSTSGKVTGTDTQYF
TGTGCCAGCAGCTCGACTAGCGGGAAGGTGACTGGCACAGATACGCAGTATTTT